The following is a T cell receptor beta chain sequence with its context. The PCR made use of 60 Vbeta and 13 Jbeta primers. TCRdb's table, derived via immunoSEQ multiplex PCR, lists solely in-frame clones and lacks some. The sample consists of hundreds of thousands of clones, approximately 79% of them appearing once. The CDR3 sequence is 15 residues long. V was trimmed by 1 base and J by 5 bases, leaving 11 bases between them. Germline CDR1 is MGHRA and CDR2 is YSYEKL. These data belong to a study of cytomegalovirus exposure and HLA in healthy donors. The TCR originated in a male donor in good health and CMV-seronegative. What was sequenced was PBMCs. The chain couples TRBV4-1 to TRBJ2-2, with a tentative D call TRBD2 (5 bases). CDR3 in DNA: TGCGCCAGCAGCCAAGCGGAGGCCCTTACCGGGGAGCTGTTTTTT. This gives the protein CASSQAEALTGELFF.